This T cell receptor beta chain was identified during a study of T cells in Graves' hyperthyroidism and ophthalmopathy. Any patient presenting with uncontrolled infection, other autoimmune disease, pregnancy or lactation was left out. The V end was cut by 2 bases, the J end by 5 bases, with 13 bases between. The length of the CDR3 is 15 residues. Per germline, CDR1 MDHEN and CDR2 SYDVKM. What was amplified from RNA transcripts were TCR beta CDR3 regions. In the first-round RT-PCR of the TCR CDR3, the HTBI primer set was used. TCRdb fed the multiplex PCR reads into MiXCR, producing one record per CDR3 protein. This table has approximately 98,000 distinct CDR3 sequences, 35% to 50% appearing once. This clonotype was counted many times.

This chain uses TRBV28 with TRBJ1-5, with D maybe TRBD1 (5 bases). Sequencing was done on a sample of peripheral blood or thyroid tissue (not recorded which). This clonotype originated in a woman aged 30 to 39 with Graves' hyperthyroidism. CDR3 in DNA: TGTGCCAGCAGTTTACACGGGGGTCAGCATCAGCCCCAGCATTTT. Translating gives CASSLHGGQHQPQHF.